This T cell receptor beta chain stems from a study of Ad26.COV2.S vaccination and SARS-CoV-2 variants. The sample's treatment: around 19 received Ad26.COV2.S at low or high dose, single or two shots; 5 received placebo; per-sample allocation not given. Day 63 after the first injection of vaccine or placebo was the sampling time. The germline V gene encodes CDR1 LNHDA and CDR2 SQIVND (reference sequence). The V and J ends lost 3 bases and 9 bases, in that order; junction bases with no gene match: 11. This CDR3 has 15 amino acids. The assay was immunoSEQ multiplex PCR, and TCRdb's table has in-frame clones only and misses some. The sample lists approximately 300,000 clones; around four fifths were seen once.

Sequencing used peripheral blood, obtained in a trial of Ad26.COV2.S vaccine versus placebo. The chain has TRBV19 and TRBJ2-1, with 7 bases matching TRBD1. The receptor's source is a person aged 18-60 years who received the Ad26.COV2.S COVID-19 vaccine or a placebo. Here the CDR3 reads CASSIYGAGGVEQFF. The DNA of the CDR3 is TGTGCCAGTAGTATCTATGGGGCAGGGGGTGTTGAGCAGTTCTTC.